One sample yielded the 14 T cell receptor beta chains listed below, sequenced in a study of T cell changes during pregnancy in multiple sclerosis. Measured with immunoSEQ multiplex PCR; TCRdb has only the in-frame clones, and not every one. The sample has 100,000 or so clones; about 94% are singletons. Sample: peripheral blood, taken after pregnancy. The receptors stem from a female donor in good health, enrolled as a control in a pregnancy study.

The chain couples TRBV7-9 to TRBJ1-4, with 7 bases fitting TRBD1. Losses at the gene ends were 4 bases for V and 5 bases for J; bases not matched to a gene: 10. CDR1 and CDR2 from the germline V gene are SEHNR and FQNEAQ (reference sequence). This CDR3 has 16 residues. This chain's CDR3 is CASSSNPGQQNEKLFF. Written as DNA, the CDR3 is TGTGCCAGCAGCTCTAACCCGGGACAGCAAAATGAAAAACTGTTTTTT.

The chain couples TRBV5-1 to TRBJ2-7, with 8 bases fitting TRBD2. The CDR3 contains 13 residues. Germline CDR1 reads SGHRS; CDR2 reads YFSETQ. V lost 9 bases to trimming and J lost 7 bases; unmatched junction nucleotides: 12. The CDR3 coding sequence is TGCGCCACCTCGCTGGCGGGAGGTCGTGAGCAGTACTTC. Amino acids: CATSLAGGREQYF.

The rearrangement joins TRBV28 to TRBJ2-5; tentatively, D is TRBD1 (5 bases). The CDR3 is 14 amino acids. CDR1 is MDHEN and CDR2 is SYDVKM in the germline V gene. V lost 5 bases and J 5 bases, leaving 15 bases between the germline ends. The CDR3: CASSAARVGETQYF. The CDR3 nucleotides are TGTGCCAGCAGTGCCGCCAGGGTCGGTGAGACCCAGTACTTC.

The rearrangement joins TRBV10-3 to TRBJ2-2, with D unresolved. Germline lookup yields CDR1 ENHRY and CDR2 SYGVKD. The V end lost 6 bases, the J end lost 4 bases, and 9 bases lay between the germline ends. This CDR3 is built from 13 residues. The CDR3 DNA reads as TGTGCCATCAGGAACTCTAGCACCGGGGAGCTGTTTTTT. Amino acid sequence: CAIRNSSTGELFF.

On this clone itself: The sample holds other DNA sequences that translate to the same CDR3. The chain has TRBV7-9 and TRBJ2-7, with 9 bases fitting TRBD1. CDR3 size: 14 residues. The V gene's germline CDR1 is SEHNR and CDR2 FQNEAQ (reference sequence). J was trimmed by 2 bases and V by 1 base; bases with no gene match: 0. DNA of the CDR3: TGTGCCAGCAGCTTAGGGACAGGGGCCTACGAGCAGTACTTC. As protein: CASSLGTGAYEQYF.

The chain joins TRBV7-9 to TRBJ2-1; TRBD2 is a possible D gene (6 bases). Germline CDR1 reads SEHNR; CDR2 reads FQNEAQ (reference sequence). There are 16 residues in the CDR3. Trimming removed 4 bases from V and 2 bases from J, with 15 bases in between. CDR3 bases: TGTGCCAGCAGCTCTCCGAGCGGAGGGCCCTACAATGAGCAGTTCTTC. Amino acid sequence: CASSSPSGGPYNEQFF.

This chain joins TRBV6-1 and TRBJ1-5, with 8 nucleotides matching TRBD1. CDR3 size: 16 residues. Germline CDR1 MNHNS, CDR2 SASEGT. V was clipped by 1 base and J by 4 bases; unmatched bases: 6. CDR3 DNA sequence: TGTGCCAGCAGTGAAGTGCCGACAGGGGTGAATCAGCCCCAGCATTTT. Translation: CASSEVPTGVNQPQHF.

This clone occurred once. The rearrangement joins TRBV6-1 to TRBJ2-1; no clear D. V lost 3 bases and J lost 4, with 4 bases in between. This CDR3 region has 12 residues. Germline assignment: CDR1 MNHNS and CDR2 SASEGT. In nucleotides, the CDR3 is TGTGCCAGCAGTGACCAGTACAATGAGCAGTTCTTC. Amino acids: CASSDQYNEQFF.

The chain carries TRBV7-6 and TRBJ2-7, with TRBD1 matching over 7 bases. The CDR3 length is 13 residues. CDR1 and CDR2 from the germline V gene are SGHVS and FNYEAQ. Trimming at V came to 5 bases and at J to 5 bases, leaving 6 bases not matched to a gene. CDR3 in DNA: TGTGCCAGCAGCCGCGACAGGGACCACGAGCAGTACTTC. Protein: CASSRDRDHEQYF.

The chain uses TRBV7-9 and TRBJ1-2; D possibly corresponds to TRBD1 (6 bases). Germline assignment: CDR1 SEHNR and CDR2 FQNEAQ (reference sequence). V lost 1 base to trimming and J lost 5 bases, with 11 bases between them. The CDR3 has 14 residues. The CDR3 region is CASSLEDSLYGYTF. For the CDR3, the DNA is TGTGCCAGCAGCTTAGAGGACAGTTTGTATGGCTACACCTTC.

The rearrangement joins TRBV5-1 to TRBJ1-6, with D possibly TRBD1 on 6 matching bases. The V gene's germline CDR1 is SGHRS and CDR2 YFSETQ. The CDR3 contains 15 residues. V was cut by 4 bases and J by 9 bases, with 17 bases left in between. Written as DNA, the CDR3 is TGCGCCAGCAGCCCACAGGGATCGGGGATTTCACCCCTCCACTTT. Its translation is CASSPQGSGISPLHF.

The chain carries TRBV27 and TRBJ2-7; TRBD1 matches at 7 bases. The V and J ends lost 7 bases and 5 bases, in that order; junction bases with no gene match: 8. Germline V lookup: CDR1 MNHEY, CDR2 SMNVEV (reference sequence). This CDR3 spans 13 amino acids. The CDR3 loop reads CASKGAGYDEQYF. The CDR3 DNA is TGTGCCAGCAAGGGGGCAGGGTACGACGAGCAGTACTTC.

The chain uses TRBV6-1 and TRBJ2-7, with TRBD2 matching 12 bases. Germline CDR1 reads MNHNS; CDR2 reads SASEGT. The V and J ends lost 4 bases and 6 bases, in that order; junction bases with no gene match: 10. The CDR3 contains 16 residues. CDR3 sequence reads: CASSARLAGEVGEQYF. The CDR3 DNA follows: TGTGCCAGCAGTGCCCGACTAGCGGGAGAGGTGGGCGAGCAGTACTTC.

V and J are TRBV28 and TRBJ2-7, with 10 bases lining up with TRBD2. Trimming cost V 3 bases and J 2 bases; bases outside gene matches: 19. Germline-derived CDR1 and CDR2 are MDHEN and SYDVKM. The CDR3 covers 20 residues. The CDR3 nucleotides are TGTGCCAGCAGTTTCCCGCTATCGCTAGCGGGAGTAACCCACGCCTACGAGCAGTACTTC. This encodes CASSFPLSLAGVTHAYEQYF.